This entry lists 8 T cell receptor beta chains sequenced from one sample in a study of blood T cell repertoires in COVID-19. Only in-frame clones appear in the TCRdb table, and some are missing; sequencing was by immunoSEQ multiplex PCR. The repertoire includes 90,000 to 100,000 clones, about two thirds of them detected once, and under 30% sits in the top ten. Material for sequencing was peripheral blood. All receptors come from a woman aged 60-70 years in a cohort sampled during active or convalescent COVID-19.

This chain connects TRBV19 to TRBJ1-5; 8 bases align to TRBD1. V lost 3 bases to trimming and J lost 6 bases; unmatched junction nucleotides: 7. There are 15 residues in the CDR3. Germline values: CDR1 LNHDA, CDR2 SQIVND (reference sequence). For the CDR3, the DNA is TGTGCCAGTAGTATGTTGGACAGGGAGGGTCAGCCCCAGCATTTT. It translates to CASSMLDREGQPQHF.

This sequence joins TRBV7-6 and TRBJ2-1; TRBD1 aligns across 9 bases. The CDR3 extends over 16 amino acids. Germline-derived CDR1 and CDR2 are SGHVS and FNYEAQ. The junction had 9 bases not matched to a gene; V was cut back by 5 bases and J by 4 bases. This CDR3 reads CASSQRGTGNYNEQFF. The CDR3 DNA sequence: TGTGCCAGCAGCCAGAGAGGGACAGGGAATTACAATGAGCAGTTCTTC.

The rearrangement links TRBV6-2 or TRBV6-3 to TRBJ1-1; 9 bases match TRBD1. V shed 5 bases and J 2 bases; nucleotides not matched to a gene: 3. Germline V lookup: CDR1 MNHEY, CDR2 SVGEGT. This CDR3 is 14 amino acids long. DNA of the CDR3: TGTGCCAGCAGTGACAGGGGGGAAAACACTGAAGCTTTCTTT. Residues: CASSDRGENTEAFF.

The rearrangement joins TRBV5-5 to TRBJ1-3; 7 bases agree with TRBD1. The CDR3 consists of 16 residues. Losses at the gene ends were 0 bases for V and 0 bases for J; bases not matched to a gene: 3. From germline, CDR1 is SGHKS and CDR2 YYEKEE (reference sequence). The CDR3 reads CASSLVPGGSGNTIYF. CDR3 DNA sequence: TGTGCCAGCAGCTTGGTTCCAGGGGGCTCTGGAAACACCATATATTTT. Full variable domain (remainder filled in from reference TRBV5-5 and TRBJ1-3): DAGVTQSPTHLIKTRGQQVTLRCSPISGHKSVSWYQQVLGQGPQFIFQYYEKEERGRGNFPDRFSARQFPNYSSELNVNALLLGDSALYLCASSLVPGGSGNTIYFGEGSWLTVV.

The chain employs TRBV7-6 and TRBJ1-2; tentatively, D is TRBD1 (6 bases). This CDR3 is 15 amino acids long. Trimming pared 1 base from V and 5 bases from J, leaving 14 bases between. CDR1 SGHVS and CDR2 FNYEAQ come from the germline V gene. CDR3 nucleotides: TGTGCCAGCAGCTTAGGACAGGACGGGGCATATGGCTACACCTTC. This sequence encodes CASSLGQDGAYGYTF.

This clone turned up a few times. CDR3 nucleotides: TGTGCCAGCAGCTTACGCAGGGACAATGAGCAGTTCTTC. It specifies CASSLRRDNEQFF. The chain uses TRBV11-2 and TRBJ2-1, with D perhaps TRBD1 (5 bases). The length of the CDR3 is 13 residues. Trimming cost V 2 bases and J 5 bases, with 7 bases left between them. The germline V gene has CDR1 SGHAT and CDR2 FQNNGV.

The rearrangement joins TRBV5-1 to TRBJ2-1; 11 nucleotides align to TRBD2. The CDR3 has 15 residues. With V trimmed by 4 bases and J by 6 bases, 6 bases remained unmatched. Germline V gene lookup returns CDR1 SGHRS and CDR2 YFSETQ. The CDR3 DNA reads TGCGCCAGCAGCATACTAGCGGGGGATCTCAATGAGCAGTTCTTC. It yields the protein CASSILAGDLNEQFF.

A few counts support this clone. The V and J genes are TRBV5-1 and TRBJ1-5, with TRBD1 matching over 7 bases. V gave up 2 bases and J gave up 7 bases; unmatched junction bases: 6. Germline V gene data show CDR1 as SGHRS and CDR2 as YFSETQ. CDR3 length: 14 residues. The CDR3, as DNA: TGCGCCAGCAGCTTAGGGGGCAGGGGGCAGCCCCAGCATTTT. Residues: CASSLGGRGQPQHF.